A selection of T cell receptor beta chains follows, all from one sample in a study of control samples from healthy donors and cancer patients. TCRdb keeps only in-frame clones here, not all; method: immunoSEQ multiplex PCR. The sample holds tens of thousands of clones, around 86% seen once. Material: PBMCs. The source is a woman aged 50 to 65 with colorectal cancer. CDR3s include the opening cysteine and the closing phenylalanine or tryptophan. The D gene is left open where the match is weak. Expanded clones are given a class, and other clones once, few, many or no size at all.

clone size: NA; V gene: TRBV7-2; D gene: TRBD2; J gene: TRBJ2-5; CDR3 protein: CASSLVGGLAGETQYF; CDR3 DNA: TGTGCCAGCAGCTTAGTGGGGGGACTAGCTGGGGAGACCCAGTACTTC
clone size: NA; V gene: TRBV6-2/TRBV6-3; D gene: TRBD1; J gene: TRBJ2-2; CDR3 protein: CASSYPKIRTGAGELFF; CDR3 DNA: TGTGCCAGCAGTTACCCAAAAATTCGGACAGGGGCCGGGGAGCTGTTTTTT
clone size: NA; V gene: TRBV29-1; D gene: NA; J gene: TRBJ2-6; CDR3 protein: CSVVWADILGSGANVLTF; CDR3 DNA: TGCAGCGTTGTATGGGCTGACATCCTCGGCTCTGGGGCCAACGTCCTGACTTTC
clone size: once; V gene: TRBV2; D gene: NA; J gene: TRBJ2-3; CDR3 protein: CASSEAGGSTDTQYF; CDR3 DNA: TGTGCCAGCAGTGAAGCGGGGGGCAGCACAGATACGCAGTATTTT
clone size: NA; V gene: TRBV4-2; D gene: TRBD1; J gene: TRBJ1-1; CDR3 protein: CASSPGQGSMNTEAFF; CDR3 DNA: TGTGCCAGCAGTCCCGGACAGGGGAGCATGAACACTGAAGCTTTCTTT
clone size: NA; V gene: TRBV2; D gene: TRBD2; J gene: TRBJ2-2; CDR3 protein: CASRPLAGGTGELFF; CDR3 DNA: TGTGCCAGCAGGCCGCTAGCGGGGGGAACCGGGGAGCTGTTTTTT
clone size: NA; V gene: TRBV12-3/TRBV12-4; D gene: NA; J gene: TRBJ1-4; CDR3 protein: CASSQGTAVLFF; CDR3 DNA: TGTGCCAGCAGCCAGGGTACGGCAGTACTGTTTTTT
clone size: NA; V gene: TRBV6-2/TRBV6-3; D gene: NA; J gene: TRBJ1-1; CDR3 protein: CASSRQPVDSGLNTEAFF; CDR3 DNA: TGTGCCAGCAGCAGACAGCCGGTGGACTCTGGGCTGAACACTGAAGCTTTCTTT
clone size: NA; V gene: TRBV18; D gene: TRBD1; J gene: TRBJ1-1; CDR3 protein: CASSQQGGNEAFF; CDR3 DNA: TGTGCCAGCTCACAACAGGGGGGAAATGAAGCTTTCTTT
clone size: once; V gene: TRBV6-1; D gene: TRBD1; J gene: TRBJ2-2; CDR3 protein: CASSEAMGQGNTGELFF; CDR3 DNA: TGTGCCAGCAGTGAAGCCATGGGACAGGGGAACACCGGGGAGCTGTTTTTT
clone size: NA; V gene: TRBV24-1; D gene: TRBD2; J gene: TRBJ2-1; CDR3 protein: CATSDLSGGANNEQFF; CDR3 DNA: TGTGCCACCAGTGACCTTAGCGGGGGGGCGAACAATGAGCAGTTCTTC
clone size: once; V gene: TRBV12-3/TRBV12-4; D gene: NA; J gene: TRBJ1-1; CDR3 protein: CASSLWAGMAFF; CDR3 DNA: TGTGCCAGCAGTTTATGGGCAGGGATGGCTTTCTTT
clone size: NA; V gene: TRBV30; D gene: TRBD1; J gene: TRBJ1-6; CDR3 protein: CASPGQGASYNSPLHF; CDR3 DNA: TGTGCCTCACCGGGACAGGGGGCCTCCTATAATTCACCCCTCCACTTT
clone size: NA; V gene: TRBV7-8; D gene: TRBD2; J gene: TRBJ2-5; CDR3 protein: CASSFIAGGPSFTETQYF; CDR3 DNA: TGTGCCAGCAGCTTTATAGCGGGGGGGCCGAGTTTCACGGAGACCCAGTACTTC
clone size: NA; V gene: TRBV2; D gene: NA; J gene: TRBJ1-2; CDR3 protein: CALRGDESGYTF; CDR3 DNA: TGTGCTCTGCGGGGGGATGAATCCGGCTACACCTTC
clone size: NA; V gene: TRBV7-8; D gene: NA; J gene: TRBJ1-2; CDR3 protein: CASSFEGYGYTF; CDR3 DNA: TGTGCCAGCAGCTTCGAAGGCTATGGCTACACCTTC
clone size: NA; V gene: TRBV5-1; D gene: NA; J gene: TRBJ1-1; CDR3 protein: CASAQDGVNTEAFF; CDR3 DNA: TGCGCCAGCGCCCAGGACGGTGTGAACACTGAAGCTTTCTTT
clone size: NA; V gene: TRBV7-7; D gene: NA; J gene: TRBJ2-1; CDR3 protein: CASSLEGGGHNEQFF; CDR3 DNA: TGTGCCAGCAGCTTAGAGGGCGGAGGTCACAATGAGCAGTTCTTC